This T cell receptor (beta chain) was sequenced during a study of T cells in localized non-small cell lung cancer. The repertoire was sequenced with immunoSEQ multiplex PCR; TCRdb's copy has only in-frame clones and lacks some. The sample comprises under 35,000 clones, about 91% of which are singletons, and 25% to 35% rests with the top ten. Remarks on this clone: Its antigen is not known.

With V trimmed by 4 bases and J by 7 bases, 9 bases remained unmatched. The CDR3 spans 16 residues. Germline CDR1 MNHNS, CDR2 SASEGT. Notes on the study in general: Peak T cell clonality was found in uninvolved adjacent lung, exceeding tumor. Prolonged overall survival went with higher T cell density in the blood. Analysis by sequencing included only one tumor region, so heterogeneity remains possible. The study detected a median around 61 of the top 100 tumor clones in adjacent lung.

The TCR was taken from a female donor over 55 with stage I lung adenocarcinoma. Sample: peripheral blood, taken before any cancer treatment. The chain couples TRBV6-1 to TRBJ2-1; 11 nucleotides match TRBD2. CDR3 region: CASSGTGTSGSNEQFF. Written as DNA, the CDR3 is TGTGCCAGCAGTGGAACCGGGACTAGCGGTTCTAATGAGCAGTTCTTC.